These T cell receptor beta chains were read from a single sample in a study of cytomegalovirus exposure and HLA in healthy donors. Sequencing was performed with immunoSEQ multiplex PCR; in TCRdb, only in-frame clones are kept and a portion is missing. The repertoire holds about 100,000 clones, with 75% to 80% as singletons. The sample was PBMCs. The receptors originated from a man between 60 and 75 years old in good health and CMV-seropositive. Each CDR3 is given with its conserved first and last residue. The D gene is left open where the match is weak. Some rows have no size entry. The others give once, few or many, or a class for an expanded clone.

clone_size: .; cdr3_length: 13; v_call: TRBV5-4; j_call: TRBJ2-7; d_call: TRBD1; cdr3_nt: TGTGCCATCCGGGACAGGGACTCCTACGAGCAGTACTTC; cdr3_aa: CAIRDRDSYEQYF
clone_size: .; cdr3_length: 17; v_call: TRBV5-1; j_call: TRBJ1-6; d_call: .; cdr3_nt: TGCGCCAGCAGCTTCGGAAGTCCGGACACCCATAATTCACCCCTCCACTTT; cdr3_aa: CASSFGSPDTHNSPLHF
clone_size: .; cdr3_length: 12; v_call: TRBV25-1; j_call: TRBJ1-4; d_call: .; cdr3_nt: TGTGCCAGCAGTTCAGGGCGGGAAAAACTGTTTTTT; cdr3_aa: CASSSGREKLFF
clone_size: .; cdr3_length: 13; v_call: TRBV6-5; j_call: TRBJ1-2; d_call: .; cdr3_nt: TGTGCCATATCTATGGGAGGTAGGGCCGCTAACACCTTC; cdr3_aa: CAISMGGRAANTF
clone_size: .; cdr3_length: 16; v_call: TRBV12-5; j_call: TRBJ1-3; d_call: .; cdr3_nt: TGTGCTAGTGGTTTGACCACAGGGATGGATGGAAACACCATATATTTT; cdr3_aa: CASGLTTGMDGNTIYF
clone_size: .; cdr3_length: 17; v_call: TRBV23-1; j_call: TRBJ1-5; d_call: .; cdr3_nt: TGCGCCAGCAGTCGCTCCTTGACAAGGCCTATTAATCAGCCCCAGCATTTT; cdr3_aa: CASSRSLTRPINQPQHF
clone_size: .; cdr3_length: 11; v_call: TRBV29-1; j_call: TRBJ1-2; d_call: TRBD1; cdr3_nt: TGCAGCGTTTGGGACAGCTATGGCTACACCTTC; cdr3_aa: CSVWDSYGYTF
clone_size: once; cdr3_length: 14; v_call: TRBV6-5; j_call: TRBJ1-1; d_call: .; cdr3_nt: TGTGCCAGCAGTGAAAACAGGGTATTAGCTGAAGCTTTCTTT; cdr3_aa: CASSENRVLAEAFF
clone_size: .; cdr3_length: 15; v_call: TRBV6-5; j_call: TRBJ1-2; d_call: .; cdr3_nt: TGTGCCAGCAGTTACTCATCGGGGGTTGATTATGGCTACACCTTC; cdr3_aa: CASSYSSGVDYGYTF
clone_size: few; cdr3_length: 12; v_call: TRBV9; j_call: TRBJ2-7; d_call: .; cdr3_nt: TGTGCCAGCAGCCCCAGCGGGTCCAGGCAGTACTTC; cdr3_aa: CASSPSGSRQYF
clone_size: .; cdr3_length: 15; v_call: TRBV27; j_call: TRBJ2-1; d_call: TRBD2; cdr3_nt: TGTGCCAGCAGTTATACTAGCGGGGTGGGTAATGAGCAGTTCTTC; cdr3_aa: CASSYTSGVGNEQFF
clone_size: .; cdr3_length: 15; v_call: TRBV7-6; j_call: TRBJ2-2; d_call: TRBD2; cdr3_nt: TGTGCCAGCAGCTTAACTAGCGGGGGAATCGGGGAGCTGTTTTTT; cdr3_aa: CASSLTSGGIGELFF
clone_size: once; cdr3_length: 16; v_call: TRBV6-5; j_call: TRBJ2-7; d_call: TRBD1; cdr3_nt: TGTGCCAGCAGTTCTTATGGGACAGCGAGCTCCTACGAGCAGTACTTC; cdr3_aa: CASSSYGTASSYEQYF
clone_size: .; cdr3_length: 12; v_call: TRBV2; j_call: TRBJ2-5; d_call: .; cdr3_nt: TGTGCCAGCGCCCCCGGGCAAGAGACCCAGTACTTC; cdr3_aa: CASAPGQETQYF
clone_size: .; cdr3_length: 16; v_call: TRBV19; j_call: TRBJ1-5; d_call: TRBD1; cdr3_nt: TGTGCCAGTAGTACGGATCCAGGGACAGACTATCAGCCCCAGCATTTT; cdr3_aa: CASSTDPGTDYQPQHF
clone_size: .; cdr3_length: 15; v_call: TRBV7-2; j_call: TRBJ1-4; d_call: TRBD1; cdr3_nt: TGTGCCAGCAGCTTATTGACAGGGGGGAATGAAAAACTGTTTTTT; cdr3_aa: CASSLLTGGNEKLFF
clone_size: .; cdr3_length: 14; v_call: TRBV7-2; j_call: TRBJ2-2; d_call: .; cdr3_nt: TGTGCCAGCAGCTATCAGGGAAACACCGGGGAGCTGTTTTTT; cdr3_aa: CASSYQGNTGELFF
clone_size: .; cdr3_length: 13; v_call: TRBV9; j_call: TRBJ2-1; d_call: TRBD1; cdr3_nt: TGTGCCAGCAATGCAGGGGGCGACTATGAGCAGTTCTTC; cdr3_aa: CASNAGGDYEQFF
clone_size: .; cdr3_length: 12; v_call: TRBV7-9; j_call: TRBJ2-7; d_call: .; cdr3_nt: TGTTCCAGCAGATTCGACAGATACGAGCAGTACTTC; cdr3_aa: CSSRFDRYEQYF
clone_size: .; cdr3_length: 14; v_call: TRBV5-4; j_call: TRBJ1-4; d_call: .; cdr3_nt: TGCGCCAGCAGCCCGGACACCGATAATGAAAAACTGTTTTTT; cdr3_aa: CASSPDTDNEKLFF
clone_size: .; cdr3_length: 12; v_call: TRBV7-6; j_call: TRBJ1-4; d_call: .; cdr3_nt: TGTGCCAGCAGCCCTCGGGGTGAAAAACTGTTTTTT; cdr3_aa: CASSPRGEKLFF
clone_size: .; cdr3_length: 15; v_call: TRBV5-1; j_call: TRBJ1-2; d_call: TRBD1; cdr3_nt: TGCGCCAGCAGCTATCAGGGGGAGCAGAGCTATGGCTACACCTTC; cdr3_aa: CASSYQGEQSYGYTF
clone_size: .; cdr3_length: 13; v_call: TRBV30; j_call: TRBJ2-7; d_call: TRBD1; cdr3_nt: TGTGCCTGCGGGACAGAGAGCTCCTACGAGCAGTACTTC; cdr3_aa: CACGTESSYEQYF